These 30 T cell receptor beta chains were all obtained from the same sample, sequenced in a study of shared clonotypes between healthy human individuals. The naive CD8 subset, CD45RO-negative cells positively selected for CCR7, excluded terminally differentiated effector memory CD45RA+ cells. Here immunoSEQ multiplex PCR was the method, and the copy in TCRdb shows in-frame clones only, minus some. This table holds approximately 840,000 clones, 90% to 98% found once. Input material: naive CD8+ T cells sorted from blood. The receptors originated from a man aged 30 to 45 in good health.

The chain recombines TRBV18 with TRBJ2-7; unclear D gene. CDR3 length equals 12 residues. V was pared by 8 bases and J by 7 bases, with 15 bases between. Germline values: CDR1 KGHSH, CDR2 LQKENI. CDR3 nucleotides: TGTGCCAGCACCGGAACCCCCTTTGAGCAGTACTTC. It yields the protein CASTGTPFEQYF.

V gene TRBV7-8 combines with J gene TRBJ2-3; D possibly corresponds to TRBD1 (6 bases). This CDR3 has 16 residues. Germline V gives CDR1 SGHVS, CDR2 FQNEAQ. V lost 4 bases to trimming and J lost 0 bases, with 14 bases between them. The CDR3 sequence: CASSSLGGTSTDTQYF. The CDR3 nucleotides read TGTGCCAGCAGCTCGTTAGGGGGTACTAGCACAGATACGCAGTATTTT.

The rearrangement joins TRBV7-2 to TRBJ1-1, with unresolved D. Deletions cut 1 base from V and 2 bases from J, with 14 bases between. Germline loops: CDR1 SGHTA, CDR2 FQGNSA. The CDR3 totals 16 residues. In DNA, the CDR3 is TGTGCCAGCAGCTTAGAAGCGGGAAATCCAAACACTGAAGCTTTCTTT. This sequence encodes CASSLEAGNPNTEAFF.

The V and J genes are TRBV6-5 and TRBJ1-1; the D is unclear. This CDR3 spans 13 amino acids. CDR1 is MNHEY, CDR2 SVGAGI, per germline. V lost 5 bases and J lost 6, with 13 bases in between. CDR3 sequence reads: CASSPPRWAEAFF. The CDR3 nucleotides are TGTGCCAGCAGTCCTCCCCGTTGGGCTGAAGCTTTCTTT.

Regarding this clone: The sample carries other DNA sequences with the same CDR3. The chain joins TRBV27 to TRBJ2-7; D gene unclear. V lost 5 bases to trimming and J lost 5 bases, with 10 bases between them. Germline values: CDR1 MNHEY, CDR2 SMNVEV (reference sequence). The CDR3 has 12 residues. The CDR3 coding sequence is TGTGCCAGCAGTCTACTTGGCGACGAGCAGTACTTC. Amino acid sequence: CASSLLGDEQYF.

The chain is built from TRBV10-3 and TRBJ1-1, with D hard to call. CDR1 and CDR2 from the germline V gene are ENHRY and SYGVKD. The CDR3 consists of 17 residues. V gave up 3 bases and J gave up 0 bases, with 17 bases separating them. In DNA form, the CDR3 reads TGTGCCATCAGTGAAAGTCAGTATCCTCCGATGAACACTGAAGCTTTCTTT. Translated, it gives CAISESQYPPMNTEAFF.

A note on this clone: The sample carries other DNA sequences with the same CDR3. This chain uses TRBV9 with TRBJ2-1, with D perhaps matching TRBD1 (5 bases). V lost 0 bases and J lost 0, with 7 bases in between. The CDR3 spans 15 residues. CDR1 and CDR2 from the germline V gene are SGDLS and YYNGEE. The CDR3 protein is CASSVEGLSYNEQFF. The CDR3 DNA follows: TGTGCCAGCAGCGTAGAGGGGCTCTCCTACAATGAGCAGTTCTTC.

The chain has TRBV28 and TRBJ1-1; TRBD1 is a possible D gene (6 bases). Trimming removed 6 bases from V and 1 base from J, with 12 bases in between. Germline V gene sequence: CDR1 MDHEN, CDR2 SYDVKM. The CDR3 length is 14 residues. For the CDR3, the DNA is TGTGCCAGCAGCGTGGACAGTTGGAACACTGAAGCTTTCTTT. This encodes CASSVDSWNTEAFF.

About this clone: An end of the junction differs from the germline gene, which may be a read error. J is TRBJ2-1 and V is TRBV11-2; 16 bases line up with TRBD2. This CDR3 spans 19 amino acids. Germline assignment: CDR1 SGHAT and CDR2 FQNNGV. The CDR3 sequence: CASNLRGLAGGGWYNEQFF. In DNA form, the CDR3 reads TGTGCCAGCAACTTACGGGGACTAGCGGGAGGGGGGTGGTACAATGAGCAGTTCTTC.

CDR3 in DNA: TGTGCCAGCAGCGTCGGGACAGGTTCTTGGGAGCAGTACTTC. Translated: CASSVGTGSWEQYF. The rearrangement uses TRBV9 and TRBJ2-7; 8 bases agree with TRBD1. Trimming cost V 2 bases and J 7 bases; bases outside gene matches: 8. CDR1 and CDR2 from the germline V gene are SGDLS and YYNGEE. CDR3 length equals 14 residues.

This chain links TRBV6-1 with TRBJ2-1; no reliable D call. Germline values: CDR1 MNHNS, CDR2 SASEGT. This CDR3 has 12 amino acids. Trimming cost V 4 bases and J 15 bases, with 16 bases left between them. The CDR3 protein is CASSGWKAQAFF. DNA of the CDR3: TGTGCCAGCAGTGGGTGGAAGGCCCAGGCGTTCTTC.

V gene TRBV7-9 combines with J gene TRBJ2-1; D not resolved. V was pared by 1 base and J by 6 bases, with 7 bases between. The germline V gene encodes CDR1 SEHNR and CDR2 FQNEAQ (reference sequence). The CDR3 sequence is 13 residues long. This CDR3 is CASSLEGSNEQFF. CDR3 nucleotide sequence: TGTGCCAGCAGCTTAGAAGGTAGCAATGAGCAGTTCTTC.

The count of this clone is one. This rearrangement joins TRBV7-2 to TRBJ1-4, with D tentatively TRBD1 (6 bases). The CDR3 spans 16 residues. V was shortened by 5 bases and J by 8 bases, with 21 bases between the two germline ends. The V gene's germline CDR1 is SGHTA and CDR2 FQGNSA. In nucleotides, the CDR3 is TGTGCCAGCAGCCAGAATAGGGCAGGGGAGGAGGAAAAACTGTTTTTT. Encoded protein: CASSQNRAGEEEKLFF.

The genes are TRBV7-9 and TRBJ1-2; D is perhaps TRBD1 (5 bases). Germline CDR1 and CDR2: SEHNR and FQNEAQ (reference sequence). The CDR3 extends over 15 amino acids. Between the trimmed V and J ends, which lost 1 base and 4 bases, there was a span of 13 bases. CDR3: CASSLGPGDLYGYTF. As DNA, the CDR3 is TGTGCCAGCAGCTTAGGTCCCGGGGACCTCTATGGCTACACCTTC.

The gene calls are TRBV7-2 and TRBJ2-7; D might be TRBD2 (5 bases). The V and J ends lost 5 bases and 5 bases respectively, with 22 bases between them. Per the germline V gene, CDR1 is SGHTA and CDR2 is FQGNSA. The CDR3 consists of 16 residues. DNA for the CDR3: TGTGCCAGCAGCGCCCGGGATCTAGGTACCAAGAACGAGCAGTACTTC. Protein sequence: CASSARDLGTKNEQYF.

The chain recombines TRBV9 with TRBJ2-1; TRBD2 agrees at 9 bases. Germline V gene lookup returns CDR1 SGDLS and CDR2 YYNGEE. The CDR3 loop spans 16 amino acids. Unmatched junction bases numbered 6, after V lost 3 bases and J lost 2 bases. CDR3 in amino acids: CASSESGRITYNEQFF. The CDR3 nucleotides are TGTGCCAGCAGCGAGAGCGGGAGGATTACCTACAATGAGCAGTTCTTC. Using reference TRBV9 and TRBJ2-1 for the parts outside the CDR3, the full variable domain is DSGVTQTPKHLITATGQRVTLRCSPRSGDLSVYWYQQSLDQGLQFLIQYYNGEERAKGNILERFSAQQFPDLHSELNLSSLELGDSALYFCASSESGRITYNEQFFGPGTRLTVL.

CDR3 loop: CASSRDSGIDYGYTF. The CDR3 region has the DNA TGTGCCAGCAGCCGGGACAGCGGAATCGACTATGGCTACACCTTC. The chain couples TRBV5-6 to TRBJ1-2; 7 nucleotides agree with TRBD1. This CDR3 has 15 amino acids. Trimming took 4 bases from V and 3 from J; bases not matched to a gene: 9. Germline loops: CDR1 SGHDT, CDR2 YYEEEE.

V gene TRBV29-1 combines with J gene TRBJ2-1; 8 bases match TRBD2. Trimming removed 3 bases from V and 5 bases from J; junction bases left unmatched: 9. Germline CDR1 is SQVTM and CDR2 is ANQGSEA. The CDR3 is 15 residues long. The CDR3 is CSVDGSGRGDNEQFF. CDR3 sequence (DNA): TGCAGCGTTGATGGGAGCGGGAGAGGGGACAATGAGCAGTTCTTC.

The chain joins TRBV13 to TRBJ1-1; TRBD1 aligns across 8 bases. V lost 0 bases and J lost 4; bases outside the gene matches: 10. Germline values: CDR1 PRHDT, CDR2 FYEKMQ (reference sequence). This CDR3 has 17 residues. In nucleotides, the CDR3 is TGTGCCAGCAGCTTAGGGGCAGGGGGCGCCGTGGGCACTGAAGCTTTCTTT. It yields the protein CASSLGAGGAVGTEAFF.

The V and J genes are TRBV9 and TRBJ2-7; 12 bases map to TRBD2. Germline trimming cut 4 bases from V and 3 bases from J; bases unmatched to any gene: 5. The CDR3 is made up of 15 amino acids. The V gene's germline CDR1 is SGDLS and CDR2 YYNGEE. The CDR3 sequence: CASSLGLAGNYEQYF. DNA of the CDR3: TGTGCCAGCAGCCTAGGACTAGCGGGAAACTACGAGCAGTACTTC.

This clone appeared a single time. V and J are TRBV19 and TRBJ2-7; maybe TRBD1 (5 bases). V was clipped by 1 base and J by 6 bases, with 10 bases between them. The CDR3 is 13 residues long. Germline V gives CDR1 LNHDA, CDR2 SQIVND (reference sequence). The CDR3 protein is CASSIAPTGEQYF. The CDR3 DNA follows: TGTGCCAGTAGTATAGCCCCTACAGGCGAGCAGTACTTC.

The chain has TRBV9 and TRBJ2-7; a weak D match, TRBD2 (5 bases). The CDR3 covers 14 residues. V was cut by 4 bases and J by 0 bases, with 11 bases left in between. The germline CDR1 and CDR2 sequences are SGDLS and YYNGEE. The CDR3 protein is CASSSGDPSYEQYF. Here the CDR3 DNA reads TGTGCCAGCAGCTCCGGGGATCCCTCCTACGAGCAGTACTTC.

The V gene is TRBV15, the J gene TRBJ2-2; possible D gene TRBD1, 5 bases. The germline CDR1 and CDR2 sequences are LNHNV and YYDKDF (reference sequence). The V and J ends lost 0 bases and 6 bases respectively, with 17 bases between them. This CDR3 comprises 17 residues. CDR3 sequence reads: CATSRDHYRRGSGELFF. In DNA form, the CDR3 reads TGTGCCACCAGCAGAGATCATTACCGAAGGGGCTCCGGGGAGCTGTTTTTT. The full variable domain, completed using reference TRBV15 and TRBJ2-2, is DAMVIQNPRYQVTQFGKPVTLSCSQTLNHNVMYWYQQKSSQAPKLLFHYYDKDFNNEADTPDNFQSRRPNTSFCFLDIRSPGLGDTAMYLCATSRDHYRRGSGELFFGEGSRLTVL.

The J gene is TRBJ2-3, the V gene TRBV6-6; 10 bases are shared with TRBD1. The V and J ends lost 0 bases and 4 bases, in that order; junction bases with no gene match: 4. Germline V gives CDR1 MNHNY, CDR2 SVGAGI (reference sequence). This CDR3 has 16 residues. This CDR3 reads CASSYSGQGRADTQYF. The CDR3 nucleotides are TGTGCCAGCAGTTACTCGGGACAGGGGAGGGCAGATACGCAGTATTTT.

The V gene is TRBV2, the J gene TRBJ2-7; 10 bases align to TRBD1. CDR3 size: 14 residues. With 6 bases clipped from V and 2 bases from J, the junction kept 4 bases outside the gene matches. Germline assignment: CDR1 SNHLY and CDR2 FYNNEI. The CDR3 region is CASSPGTGAYEQYF. CDR3 DNA: TGTGCCAGCAGCCCCGGGACAGGGGCCTACGAGCAGTACTTC.

The chain uses TRBV9 and TRBJ2-7; tentatively, D is TRBD2 (5 bases). This CDR3 is built from 13 residues. Germline V gene data show CDR1 as SGDLS and CDR2 as YYNGEE. Trimming removed 7 bases from V and 3 bases from J, with 14 bases in between. The CDR3 DNA reads TGTGCCAGCTCCCGAGGGCAGATCTACGAGCAGTACTTC. Its translation is CASSRGQIYEQYF.

V usage is TRBV29-1 and J usage is TRBJ2-5; 9 nucleotides line up with TRBD1. V was pared by 7 bases and J by 5 bases, with 8 bases of the junction left unmatched. CDR1 is SQVTM and CDR2 is ANQGSEA in the germline V gene. The CDR3 covers 13 residues. CDR3 residues: CSERTGEVETQYF. In DNA, the CDR3 is TGCAGCGAGCGGACAGGGGAAGTGGAGACCCAGTACTTC.

The chain couples TRBV6-1 to TRBJ2-7; 8 bases line up with TRBD1. The CDR3 extends over 13 amino acids. Germline V gene data show CDR1 as MNHNS and CDR2 as SASEGT. The J segment lost 0 bases and the V segment lost 9 bases, leaving 4 bases of the junction unmatched. The DNA for the CDR3 is TGTGCCAGTTTGGGGACAGGCTCCTACGAGCAGTACTTC. It codes for CASLGTGSYEQYF.

V and J are TRBV29-1 and TRBJ2-1; TRBD2 aligns across 11 bases. Germline CDR1 is SQVTM and CDR2 is ANQGSEA. V lost 6 bases and J lost 10; bases outside the gene matches: 14. The length of the CDR3 is 15 residues. Written as DNA, the CDR3 is TGCAGCGTAGACCCTAGCGGGAGGCTCCTTGAAGAGCAGTTCTTC. This sequence encodes CSVDPSGRLLEEQFF.

The V and J genes are TRBV15 and TRBJ2-3; D may be TRBD2 (5 bases). Deletions cut 9 bases from V and 6 bases from J, with 25 bases between. In germline, CDR1 is LNHNV, CDR2 YYDKDF (reference sequence). This CDR3 is built from 16 residues. The CDR3 DNA sequence: TGTGCCACAAGAATTACAGAGGGAAACTCCGATGATACGCAGTATTTT. This translates into CATRITEGNSDDTQYF.